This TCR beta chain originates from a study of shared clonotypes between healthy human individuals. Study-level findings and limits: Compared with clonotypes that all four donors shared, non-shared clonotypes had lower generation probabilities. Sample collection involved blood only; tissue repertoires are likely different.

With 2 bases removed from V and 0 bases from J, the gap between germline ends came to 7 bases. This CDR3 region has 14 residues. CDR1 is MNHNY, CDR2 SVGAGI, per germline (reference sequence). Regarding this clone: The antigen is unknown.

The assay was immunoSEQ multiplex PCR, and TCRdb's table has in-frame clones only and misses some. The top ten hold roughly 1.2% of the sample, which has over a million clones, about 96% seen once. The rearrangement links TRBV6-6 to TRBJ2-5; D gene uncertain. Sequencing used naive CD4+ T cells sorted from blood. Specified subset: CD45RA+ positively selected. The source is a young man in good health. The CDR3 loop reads CASSYTENQETQYF. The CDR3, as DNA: TGTGCCAGCAGTTACACCGAAAACCAAGAGACCCAGTACTTC.